The 6 T cell receptor beta chains listed next were all sequenced from one sample in a study of blood T cell repertoires in COVID-19. Only in-frame clones appear in the TCRdb table, and some are missing; sequencing was by immunoSEQ multiplex PCR. The top ten clones hold 2.2% of a sample with about 160,000 clones, 84% of them seen once. Material for sequencing was peripheral blood. The receptors were gathered from a man between 65 and 80 years old with acute or convalescent COVID-19.

The sample holds a few counts of this clone. The gene calls are TRBV10-1 and TRBJ2-7; 10 nucleotides match TRBD2. The V and J ends lost 5 bases and 1 base, in that order; junction bases with no gene match: 8. Germline lookup yields CDR1 WNHNN and CDR2 SYGVQD (reference sequence). The CDR3 loop spans 16 amino acids. This CDR3 reads CASSLDPSGSSYEQYF. The DNA of the CDR3 is TGCGCCAGCAGTCTAGATCCTAGCGGGAGTTCCTACGAGCAGTACTTC.

Notes on this clone: Compared with germline, one end of the junction differs, possibly owing to a read error. This same CDR3 is encoded by further DNA sequences in the sample. The chain carries TRBV19 and TRBJ1-2; possible D gene TRBD1, 6 bases. The CDR3 runs 14 residues. Germline V gene sequence: CDR1 LNHDA, CDR2 SQIVND (reference sequence). The CDR3 nucleotides read TGTGCCAGCAGTATGCCAGGACAGAGCTATGGCTACACCTTC. Translation gives CASSMPGQSYGYTF.

This clone came up a few times. The V call is TRBV28, the J call TRBJ2-5, with D hard to call. V gave up 4 bases and J gave up 3 bases, with 6 bases separating them. This CDR3 region has 12 residues. Germline CDR1 and CDR2: MDHEN and SYDVKM. The CDR3 sequence: CASSSYEETQYF. The CDR3 bases are TGTGCCAGCAGTTCGTATGAAGAGACCCAGTACTTC.

This clone was detected a few times. This rearrangement joins TRBV5-1 to TRBJ2-7; D is unresolved. Germline lookup yields CDR1 SGHRS and CDR2 YFSETQ. The CDR3 is 13 amino acids. The V end was cut by 1 base, the J end by 3 bases, with 8 bases between. The CDR3 DNA reads TGCGCCAGCAGCTTGTACCCTAGCTACGAGCAGTACTTC. Amino acids: CASSLYPSYEQYF. The variable domain in full, with the rest retrieved from reference TRBV5-1 and TRBJ2-7, is KAGVTQTPRYLIKTRGQQVTLSCSPISGHRSVSWYQQTPGQGLQFLFEYFSETQRNKGNFPGRFSGRQFSNSRSEMNVSTLELGDSALYLCASSLYPSYEQYFGPGTRLTVT.

This chain connects TRBV11-2 to TRBJ1-6; 10 bases are a match to TRBD1. This CDR3 has 17 residues. The germline V gene encodes CDR1 SGHAT and CDR2 FQNNGV. The ends lost 5 bases at V and 7 bases at J; junction bases unmatched: 11. The CDR3 DNA follows: TGTGCCAGCAGCCTCGCCCGCGGGACAGGGGAAAATTCACCCCTCCACTTT. Translating gives CASSLARGTGENSPLHF. Supplemented by reference TRBV11-2 and TRBJ1-6, the full variable domain reads EAGVAQSPRYKIIEKRQSVAFWCNPISGHATLYWYQQILGQGPKLLIQFQNNGVVDDSQLPKDRFSAERLKGVDSTLKIQPAKLEDSAVYLCASSLARGTGENSPLHFGNGTRLTVT.

This clone was counted between two and nine times. The rearrangement uses TRBV7-9 and TRBJ1-1, with D unresolved. Germline-derived CDR1 and CDR2 are SEHNR and FQNEAQ (reference sequence). This CDR3 is built from 15 residues. V dropped 5 bases and J dropped 4 bases, with 17 bases sitting between them. The CDR3 loop reads CASSPKIRVGTEAFF. DNA for the CDR3: TGTGCCAGCAGCCCCAAAATACGGGTCGGCACTGAAGCTTTCTTT.